Here is one T cell receptor (beta chain) with its context. This sample stems from a study of CD8+ T cells in alopecia areata. Study-level information: Tofacitinib treatment spanned 6 to 18 months, with 6 months off drug afterward.

This sample's treatment: oral pan-JAK inhibitor, 5-10 mg twice daily. It was from alopecia areata patients that lesional scalp punch biopsies and peripheral blood were collected. TCR sequencing used cDNA made by reverse transcription of extracted RNA. Libraries were prepared by immunoSEQ multiplex PCR; TCRdb keeps only in-frame clonotypes and omits some of them. Among 100,000 or so clones listed, approximately 63% were seen once. Per germline, CDR1 SGHRS and CDR2 YFSETQ. The CDR3 spans 14 residues. V was shortened by 5 bases and J by 1 base, with 12 bases between the two germline ends. The sample was CD8+ T cells sorted from blood, taken at approximately week 56, from a patient treated with tofacitinib. This receptor was identified in a human donor with alopecia areata. The V gene is TRBV5-1, the J gene TRBJ1-1, with a possible D match to TRBD1 (5 bases). DNA of the CDR3: TGCGCCAGCAGACTCGGGGGAGGGAACACTGAAGCTTTCTTT. Residues: CASRLGGGNTEAFF.